These T cell receptor beta chains were read from a single sample in a study of CD8 T cells in ankylosing spondylitis. Via MiXCR, TCRdb re-called the 5' RACE reads, giving one row per CDR3 protein. This sample carries about 92,000 distinct CDR3 sequences, 7.5% to 9% of them seen once, and the ten largest clones take roughly 4.6%. The sample taken for sequencing was blood, either unsorted or a sorted T cell fraction (not recorded which). Receptors originate from a male donor with ankylosing spondylitis or in good health (not recorded which). Both conserved end residues are part of each CDR3. A D gene is named only where the DNA matches it firmly. Size tells how often a clone was seen (once, few, many) or the class of an expanded clone, and some rows leave it out.

V gene,J gene,D gene,clone size,CDR3 DNA,CDR3 protein
TRBV30,TRBJ1-1,TRBD1,many,TGTGCCTGGAGTGAGGGACAGGCTCTCTCCGAAGCTTTCTTT,CAWSEGQALSEAFF
TRBV19,TRBJ2-7,-,many,TGTGCCAGTAGGAGAAAGGGAACCTACGAGCAGTACTTC,CASRRKGTYEQYF
TRBV6-5,TRBJ2-7,TRBD1,few,TGTGCCAGCGGGACAGGGGTCGGGTACGAGCAGTACTTC,CASGTGVGYEQYF
TRBV6-1,TRBJ1-5,-,many,TGTGCCAGCAGTATGGATGGACGCAGCAATCAGCCCCAGCATTTT,CASSMDGRSNQPQHF
TRBV7-1,TRBJ2-7,TRBD2,-,TGTGCCAGCAGCTCACCGGGACTAGAGGGCGAGCAGTACTTC,CASSSPGLEGEQYF
TRBV7-2,TRBJ2-7,TRBD2,-,TGTGCCAGCAGCTTAGGCTTAGCGGGGGGTACCTACGAGCAGTACTTC,CASSLGLAGGTYEQYF
TRBV25-1,TRBJ2-7,-,many,TGTGCCAGCAGTGGATACCCGGGAGACTCCTACGAGCAGTACTTC,CASSGYPGDSYEQYF
TRBV12-3/TRBV12-4,TRBJ2-3,-,many,TGTGCCAGCAGTTCCCTTAGGGGCACAGATACGCAGTATTTT,CASSSLRGTDTQYF
TRBV2,TRBJ1-1,-,-,TGTACCAGCAGTGTCCCCGGGCGGGGGTATAACACTGAAGCTTTCTTT,CTSSVPGRGYNTEAFF
TRBV7-3,TRBJ2-5,TRBD2,few,TGTGCCAGCAGCTTCCGAGGGACTAGCGGCCAAGAGACCCAGTACTTC,CASSFRGTSGQETQYF
TRBV13,TRBJ2-1,TRBD2,many,TGTGCCACCTACCGGGGGGTCTCCTACAATGAGCAGTTCTTC,CATYRGVSYNEQFF
TRBV28,TRBJ2-1,TRBD2,few,TGTGCCAGCACCCAACTAGCGGGGGTGGGCAATGAGCAGTTCTTC,CASTQLAGVGNEQFF
TRBV7-8,TRBJ1-2,TRBD1,few,TGTGCCAGCAGCTTCGGGACAGAATGGGACTACACCTTC,CASSFGTEWDYTF
TRBV7-9,TRBJ2-2,TRBD1,-,TGTGCCAGCAGCTCCCACAGACAGGGAAGTTGGACCGGGGAGCTGTTTTTT,CASSSHRQGSWTGELFF
TRBV20-1,TRBJ1-1,-,many,TGCAGTGCTCCCGGCGTGGCAGGGGAAGCTGAAGCTTTCTTT,CSAPGVAGEAEAFF
TRBV5-1,TRBJ1-2,TRBD1,-,TGCGCCAGCAGCCCGGCCGGGACAGACTATGGCTACACCTTC,CASSPAGTDYGYTF
TRBV29-1,TRBJ2-1,-,many,TGCAGCTCTCCTGTTGGTTACAATGAGCAGTTCTTC,CSSPVGYNEQFF
TRBV5-4,TRBJ1-1,-,many,TGTGCCAGCAGCTGGGGTGGGGTGAACACTGAAGCTTTCTTT,CASSWGGVNTEAFF
TRBV30,TRBJ2-2,TRBD1,few,TGTGCCTTCCTACAGGGGGCCGGCGGGGAGCTGTTTTTT,CAFLQGAGGELFF
TRBV12-3/TRBV12-4,TRBJ2-3,-,many,TGTGCCAGCAGTTTACGGGACGGATTCACAGATACGCAGTATTTT,CASSLRDGFTDTQYF
TRBV20-1,TRBJ2-2,-,many,TGCAGTGCCCCGGACATGAACACCGGGGAGCTGTTTTTT,CSAPDMNTGELFF
TRBV29-1,TRBJ2-3,TRBD2,many,TGCAGCGTTGAATTGGGTGTTGGGACTAGCGGGGGGGGGGCCACAGATACGCAGTATTTT,CSVELGVGTSGGGATDTQYF
TRBV9,TRBJ2-7,TRBD1,many,TGTGCCAGCAGCGTGGGACAGAGTACCTACGAGCAGTACTTC,CASSVGQSTYEQYF
TRBV20-1,TRBJ2-3,-,many,TGCAGTGCTAGCGGCCTCACAGATACGCAGTATTTT,CSASGLTDTQYF
TRBV20-1,TRBJ2-7,-,many,TGCAGTGCTAGAGCGCTAGCCCTCAGGGACGAGCAGTACTTC,CSARALALRDEQYF
TRBV9,TRBJ1-1,-,many,TGTGCCAGCAGCCCAGATTCGCATGGGCCGGGGAACACTGAAGCTTTCTTT,CASSPDSHGPGNTEAFF
TRBV20-1,TRBJ2-7,-,many,TGCAGTGCTAGACAAAGCACGACAGCATCCTACGAGCAGTACTTC,CSARQSTTASYEQYF
TRBV2,TRBJ2-3,-,-,TGTGCCAGCGGGACTTTTAGTACAGATACGCAGTATTTT,CASGTFSTDTQYF
TRBV12-3/TRBV12-4,TRBJ2-5,TRBD1,many,TGTGCCAGCAGTTTAGATGGCAGGGGGCTGACAGAGACCCAGTACTTC,CASSLDGRGLTETQYF
TRBV20-1,TRBJ1-5,-,many,TGCAGTGCTAGAGCAGGCAGGGGTTCGGTCGGCAATCAGCCCCAGCATTTT,CSARAGRGSVGNQPQHF
TRBV7-6,TRBJ2-7,TRBD1,many,TGTGCCAGCAGCTTATCAGGGGGCGTATCATTGGGCGAGCAGTACTTC,CASSLSGGVSLGEQYF
TRBV3-1,TRBJ2-1,TRBD1,many,TGTGCCAGCAGCCAAGATAACTTCTGGACAGGGCTCAATGAGCAGTTCTTC,CASSQDNFWTGLNEQFF
TRBV7-7,TRBJ2-2,TRBD1,many,TGTGCTAGCAGCTCGGACAGGGGGAACACCGGGGAGCTGTTTTTT,CASSSDRGNTGELFF
TRBV20-1,TRBJ1-1,-,many,TGCAGTGCTAGAGATCGACAGGACACTGAAGCTTTCTTT,CSARDRQDTEAFF
TRBV20-1,TRBJ2-7,TRBD1,many,TGCAGTGCTAGAGATAGGAGAGAGAGCAGGGGGCGGTACGAGCAGTACTTC,CSARDRRESRGRYEQYF
TRBV12-3/TRBV12-4,TRBJ2-3,-,many,TGTGCCAGCAGTTTAAGACTACGCACAGATACGCAGTATTTT,CASSLRLRTDTQYF
TRBV4-2,TRBJ2-3,-,many,TGTGCCAGCAGCCACCCAACTAGCACAGATACGCAGTATTTT,CASSHPTSTDTQYF